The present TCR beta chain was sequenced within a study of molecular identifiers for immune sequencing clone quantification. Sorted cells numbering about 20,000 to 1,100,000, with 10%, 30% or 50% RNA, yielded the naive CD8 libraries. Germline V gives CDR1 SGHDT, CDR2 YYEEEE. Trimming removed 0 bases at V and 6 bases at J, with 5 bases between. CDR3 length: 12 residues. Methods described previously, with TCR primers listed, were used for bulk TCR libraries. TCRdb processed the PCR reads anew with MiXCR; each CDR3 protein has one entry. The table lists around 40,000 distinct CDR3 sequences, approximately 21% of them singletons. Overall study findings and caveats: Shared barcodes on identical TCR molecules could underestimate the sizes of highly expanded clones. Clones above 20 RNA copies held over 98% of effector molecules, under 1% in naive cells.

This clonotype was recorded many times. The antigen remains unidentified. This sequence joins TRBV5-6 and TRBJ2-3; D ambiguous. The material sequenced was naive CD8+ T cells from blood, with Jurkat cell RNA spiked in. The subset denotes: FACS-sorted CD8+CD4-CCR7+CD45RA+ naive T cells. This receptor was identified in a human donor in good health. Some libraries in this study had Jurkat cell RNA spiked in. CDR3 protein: CASSLDFDTQYF. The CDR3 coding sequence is TGTGCCAGCAGCTTGGATTTTGATACGCAGTATTTT.